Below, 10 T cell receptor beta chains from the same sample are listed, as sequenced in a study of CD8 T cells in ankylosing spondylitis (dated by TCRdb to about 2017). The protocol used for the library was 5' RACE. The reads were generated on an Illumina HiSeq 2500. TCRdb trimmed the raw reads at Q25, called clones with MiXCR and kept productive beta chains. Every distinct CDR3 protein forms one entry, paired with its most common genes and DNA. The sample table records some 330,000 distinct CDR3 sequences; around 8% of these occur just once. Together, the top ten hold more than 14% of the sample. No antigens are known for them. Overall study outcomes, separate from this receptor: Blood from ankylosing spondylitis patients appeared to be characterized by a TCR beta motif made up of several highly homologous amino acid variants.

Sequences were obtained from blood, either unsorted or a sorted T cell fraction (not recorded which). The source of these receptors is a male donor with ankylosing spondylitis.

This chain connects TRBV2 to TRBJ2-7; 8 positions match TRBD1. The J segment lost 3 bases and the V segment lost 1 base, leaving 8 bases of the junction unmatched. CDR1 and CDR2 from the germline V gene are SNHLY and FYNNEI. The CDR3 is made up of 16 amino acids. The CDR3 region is CASSEGLDRGLYEQYF. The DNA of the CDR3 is TGTGCCAGCAGTGAAGGACTTGACAGGGGCCTCTACGAGCAGTACTTC.

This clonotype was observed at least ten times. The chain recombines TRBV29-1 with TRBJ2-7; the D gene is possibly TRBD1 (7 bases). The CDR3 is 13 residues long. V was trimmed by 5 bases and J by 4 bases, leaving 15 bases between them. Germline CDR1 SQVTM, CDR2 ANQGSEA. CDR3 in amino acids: CSVTGDSIYEQYF. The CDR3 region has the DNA TGCAGCGTTACGGGGGACAGTATTTACGAGCAGTACTTC.

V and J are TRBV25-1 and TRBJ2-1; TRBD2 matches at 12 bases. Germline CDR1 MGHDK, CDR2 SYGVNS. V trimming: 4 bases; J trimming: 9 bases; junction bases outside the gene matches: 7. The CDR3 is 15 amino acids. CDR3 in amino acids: CASSARLAGVSEQFF. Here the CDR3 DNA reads TGTGCCAGCAGTGCCCGACTAGCGGGAGTGAGTGAGCAGTTCTTC. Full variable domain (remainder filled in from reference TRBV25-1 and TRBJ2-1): EADIYQTPRYLVIGTGKKITLECSQTMGHDKMYWYQQDPGMELHLIHYSYGVNSTEKGDLSSESTVSRIRTEHFPLTLESARPSHTSQYLCASSARLAGVSEQFFGPGTRLTVL.

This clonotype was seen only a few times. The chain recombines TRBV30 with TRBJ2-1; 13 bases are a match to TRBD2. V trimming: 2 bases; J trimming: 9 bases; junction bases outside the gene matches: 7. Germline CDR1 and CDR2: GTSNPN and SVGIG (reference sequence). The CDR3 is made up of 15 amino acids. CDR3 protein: CAWSIGLAGEVEQFF. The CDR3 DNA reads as TGTGCCTGGAGTATCGGACTAGCGGGAGAGGTTGAGCAGTTCTTC.

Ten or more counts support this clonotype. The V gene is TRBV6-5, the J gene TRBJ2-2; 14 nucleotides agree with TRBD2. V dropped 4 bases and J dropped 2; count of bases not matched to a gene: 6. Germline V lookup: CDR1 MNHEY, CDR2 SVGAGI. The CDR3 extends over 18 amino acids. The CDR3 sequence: CASSFSTSGRVNTGELFF. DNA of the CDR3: TGTGCCAGCAGTTTTTCGACTAGCGGGAGGGTTAACACCGGGGAGCTGTTTTTT.

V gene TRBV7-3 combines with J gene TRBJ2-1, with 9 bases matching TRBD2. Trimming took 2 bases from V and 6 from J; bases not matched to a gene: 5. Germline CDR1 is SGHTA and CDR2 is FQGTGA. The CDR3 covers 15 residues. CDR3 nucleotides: TGTGCCAGCAGCTTAGGCGGGAGGGCCCGCAATGAGCAGTTCTTC. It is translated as CASSLGGRARNEQFF.

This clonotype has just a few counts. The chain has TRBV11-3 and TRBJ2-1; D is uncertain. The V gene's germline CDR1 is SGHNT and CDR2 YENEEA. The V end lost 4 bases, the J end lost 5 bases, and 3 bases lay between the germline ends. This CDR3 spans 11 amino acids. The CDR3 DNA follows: TGTGCCAGCAGCTCAGACAATGAGCAGTTCTTC. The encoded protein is CASSSDNEQFF.

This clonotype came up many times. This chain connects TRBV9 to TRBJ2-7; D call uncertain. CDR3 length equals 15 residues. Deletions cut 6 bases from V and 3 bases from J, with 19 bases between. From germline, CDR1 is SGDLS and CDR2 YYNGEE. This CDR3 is CASNVAGEQNYEQYF. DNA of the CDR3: TGTGCCAGCAATGTTGCCGGCGAACAGAACTACGAGCAGTACTTC.

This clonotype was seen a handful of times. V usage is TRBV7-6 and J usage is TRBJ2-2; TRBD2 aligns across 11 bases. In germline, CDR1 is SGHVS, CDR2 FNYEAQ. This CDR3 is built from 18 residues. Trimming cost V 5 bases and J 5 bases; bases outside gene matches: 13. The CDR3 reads CASSIRLAGPVGTGELFF. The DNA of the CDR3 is TGTGCCAGCAGCATTCGACTAGCGGGACCGGTAGGGACCGGGGAGCTGTTTTTT.

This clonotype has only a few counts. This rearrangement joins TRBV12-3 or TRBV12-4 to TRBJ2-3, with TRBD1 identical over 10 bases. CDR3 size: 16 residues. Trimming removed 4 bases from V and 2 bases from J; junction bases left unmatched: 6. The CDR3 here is CASSWDRGSPTDTQYF. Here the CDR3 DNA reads TGTGCCAGCAGTTGGGACAGGGGTTCCCCCACAGATACGCAGTATTTT.